The next 3 T cell receptor beta chains were all read from a single sample in a study of blood T cell repertoires in COVID-19. TCRdb's table, derived via immunoSEQ multiplex PCR, lists solely in-frame clones and lacks some. Among hundreds of thousands of clones listed, approximately 90% were seen once. The sample was PBMCs or T cells enriched from blood (not recorded which). These receptors were obtained from a woman aged 30 to 39 with acute COVID-19.

The gene calls are TRBV6-5 and TRBJ1-6; D is undetermined. CDR3 length: 10 amino acids. Trimming took off 11 bases at V and 10 bases at J, with 9 bases between the two ends. Germline V gives CDR1 MNHEY, CDR2 SVGAGI. CDR3 loop: CAVVGSPLHF. The DNA of the CDR3 is TGTGCCGTCGTGGGCTCACCCCTCCACTTT.

The chain joins TRBV4-1 to TRBJ1-6; 9 nucleotides match TRBD1. The CDR3 length is 15 residues. CDR1 is MGHRA, CDR2 YSYEKL, per germline. The ends lost 2 bases at V and 7 bases at J; junction bases unmatched: 3. The CDR3 here is CASSQPGQGNSPLHF. The CDR3 nucleotides are TGCGCCAGCAGCCAACCGGGACAGGGAAATTCACCCCTCCACTTT.

This clone has a single count. V and J are TRBV7-2 and TRBJ1-5, with D tentatively TRBD1 (6 bases). This CDR3 is 16 amino acids long. CDR1 and CDR2 from the germline V gene are SGHTA and FQGNSA. Trimming removed 1 base at V and 5 bases at J, with 15 bases between. The CDR3 is CASSLGVSGGDQPQHF. The CDR3 DNA reads TGTGCCAGCAGCTTAGGGGTTTCGGGGGGCGATCAGCCCCAGCATTTT.